What follows is one TCR beta chain and its context. Under the authors' procedure: By means of reference gene primer amplification, nucleated cell counts were estimated. Measured with immunoSEQ multiplex PCR; TCRdb has only the in-frame clones, and not every one. That table supplies the V and J calls and clone size; D and trimming were determined from the DNA. This table holds over 30,000 clones, about 88% found once. The germline CDR1 and CDR2 sequences are SGHRS and YFSETQ. The V end lost 4 bases, the J end lost 4 bases, and 15 bases lay between the germline ends. The CDR3 has 15 amino acids. This record comes from a study of blood T cell repertoires in COVID-19. In the study overall: Researchers got acute and convalescent COVID-19 samples from the United States, Italy and Spain.

Sequencing was performed on peripheral blood. The origin of this receptor is a woman aged 80 or over with active or convalescent COVID-19. The chain recombines TRBV5-1 with TRBJ1-5; D is perhaps TRBD1 (5 bases). As DNA, the CDR3 is TGCGCCAGCAGCCCCAGCGGGGGATTTAATCAGCCCCAGCATTTT. It yields the protein CASSPSGGFNQPQHF.